The 6 T cell receptor beta chains below come from one sample, sequenced in a study of glioma-infiltrating T cells after dendritic cell vaccination. The protocol was immunoSEQ multiplex PCR, while the TCRdb copy is restricted to in-frame clones and leaves out a portion. The profile shows about 49,000 clones, approximately 85% of them singletons. Here the sequenced sample was blood, taken before dendritic cell vaccination. Receptors were obtained from a human donor with glioblastoma.

The rearrangement uses TRBV9 and TRBJ2-1; a weak D match, TRBD2 (6 bases). This CDR3 is 13 amino acids long. Trimming removed 3 bases at V and 12 bases at J, with 16 bases between. Germline V gene lookup returns CDR1 SGDLS and CDR2 YYNGEE. The CDR3 sequence is CASSAGGLGRQFF. For the CDR3, the DNA is TGTGCCAGCAGCGCCGGAGGGTTGGGAAGGCAGTTCTTC.

The genes are TRBV5-1 and TRBJ1-1; 8 positions agree with TRBD1. The CDR3 covers 16 residues. Germline V gives CDR1 SGHRS, CDR2 YFSETQ. Trimming cost V 3 bases and J 1 base; bases outside gene matches: 8. As DNA, the CDR3 is TGCGCCAGCAGCTACTGGACAGGGAAGCCGAACACTGAAGCTTTCTTT. It yields the protein CASSYWTGKPNTEAFF.

The CDR3: CASSVAGAGYEQYF. The CDR3 DNA sequence: TGTGCCAGCAGCGTAGCAGGGGCTGGGTACGAGCAGTACTTC. The rearrangement joins TRBV9 to TRBJ2-7; maybe TRBD1 (6 bases). The CDR3 extends over 14 amino acids. V was pared by 0 bases and J by 4 bases, with 11 bases between. Germline CDR1 reads SGDLS; CDR2 reads YYNGEE.

This clone was counted once. V usage is TRBV7-2 and J usage is TRBJ1-2, with 9 bases matching TRBD1. Per the germline V gene, CDR1 is SGHTA and CDR2 is FQGNSA. CDR3 size: 14 residues. The V segment lost 4 bases and the J segment 8 bases; nucleotides outside the gene matches: 8. Here the CDR3 reads CASSSTGGAGGYTF. The CDR3 DNA reads TGTGCCAGCAGCTCAACAGGGGGCGCGGGAGGCTACACCTTC.

The V call is TRBV14, the J call TRBJ2-7; 7 bases are shared with TRBD1. This CDR3 contains 16 residues. The J segment lost 2 bases and the V segment lost 0 bases, leaving 7 bases of the junction unmatched. CDR1 and CDR2 from the germline V gene are SGHDN and FVKESK. CDR3 in amino acids: CASSQDRGQRTYEQYF. As DNA, the CDR3 is TGTGCCAGCAGCCAAGATAGGGGACAGAGAACCTACGAGCAGTACTTC.

J is TRBJ2-1 and V is TRBV4-2; TRBD2 matches 9 bases. J lost 6 bases, V lost 2 bases, and 14 bases had no gene match. CDR1 LGHNA and CDR2 YNFKEQ come from the germline V gene. The CDR3 is 18 residues long. This chain's CDR3 is CASSQTPWAGGAANEQFF. Here the CDR3 DNA reads TGTGCCAGCAGCCAAACCCCTTGGGCGGGGGGGGCCGCCAATGAGCAGTTCTTC.